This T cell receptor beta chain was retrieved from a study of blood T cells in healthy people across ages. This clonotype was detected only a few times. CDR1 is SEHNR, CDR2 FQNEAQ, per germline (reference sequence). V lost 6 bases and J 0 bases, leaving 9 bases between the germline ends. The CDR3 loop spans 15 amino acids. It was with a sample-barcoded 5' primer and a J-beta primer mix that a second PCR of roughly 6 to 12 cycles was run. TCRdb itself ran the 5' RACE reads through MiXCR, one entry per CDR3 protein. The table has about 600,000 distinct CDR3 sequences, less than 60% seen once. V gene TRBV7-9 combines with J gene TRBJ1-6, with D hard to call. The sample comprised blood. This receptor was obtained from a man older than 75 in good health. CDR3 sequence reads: CASSQRTSYNSPLHF. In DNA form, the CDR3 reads TGTGCCAGCAGTCAACGGACCTCCTATAATTCACCCCTCCACTTT. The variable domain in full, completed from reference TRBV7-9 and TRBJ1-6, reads DTGVSQNPRHKITKRGQNVTFRCDPISEHNRLYWYRQTLGQGPEFLTYFQNEAQLEKSRLLSDRFSAERPKGSFSTLEIQRTEQGDSAMYLCASSQRTSYNSPLHFGNGTRLTVT.